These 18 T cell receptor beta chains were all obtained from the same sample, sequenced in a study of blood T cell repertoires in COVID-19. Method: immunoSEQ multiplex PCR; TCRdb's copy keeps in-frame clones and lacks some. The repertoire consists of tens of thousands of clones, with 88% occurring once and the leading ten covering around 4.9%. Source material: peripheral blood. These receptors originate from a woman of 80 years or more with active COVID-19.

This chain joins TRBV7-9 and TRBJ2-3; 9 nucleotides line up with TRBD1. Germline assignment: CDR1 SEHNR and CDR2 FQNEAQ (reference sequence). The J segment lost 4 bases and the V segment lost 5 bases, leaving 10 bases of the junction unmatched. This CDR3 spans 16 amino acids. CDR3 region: CASSPGTGFRSDTQYF. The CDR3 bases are TGTGCCAGCAGCCCTGGGACAGGGTTTCGGTCAGATACGCAGTATTTT.

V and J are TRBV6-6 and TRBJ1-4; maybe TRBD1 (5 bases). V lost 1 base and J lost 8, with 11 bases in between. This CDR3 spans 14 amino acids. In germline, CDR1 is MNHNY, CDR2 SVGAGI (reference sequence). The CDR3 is CASSYFRGTEKLFF. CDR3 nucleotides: TGTGCCAGCAGTTACTTTCGGGGGACCGAAAAACTGTTTTTT.

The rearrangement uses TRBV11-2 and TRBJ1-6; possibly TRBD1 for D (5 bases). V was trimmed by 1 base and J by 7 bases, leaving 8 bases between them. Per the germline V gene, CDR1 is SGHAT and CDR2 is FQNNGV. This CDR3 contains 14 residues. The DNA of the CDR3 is TGTGCCAGCAGCTTAGGGGGCCCAAATTCACCCCTCCACTTT. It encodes CASSLGGPNSPLHF. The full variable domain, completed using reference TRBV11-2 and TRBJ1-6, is EAGVAQSPRYKIIEKRQSVAFWCNPISGHATLYWYQQILGQGPKLLIQFQNNGVVDDSQLPKDRFSAERLKGVDSTLKIQPAKLEDSAVYLCASSLGGPNSPLHFGNGTRLTVT.

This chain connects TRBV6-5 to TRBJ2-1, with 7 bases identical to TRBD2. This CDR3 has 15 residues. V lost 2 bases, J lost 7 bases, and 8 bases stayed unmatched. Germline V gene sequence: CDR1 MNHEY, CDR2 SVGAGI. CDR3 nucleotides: TGTGCCAGCAGTTACCGCGGGAGTTCTGTAAATGAGCAGTTCTTC. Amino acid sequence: CASSYRGSSVNEQFF.

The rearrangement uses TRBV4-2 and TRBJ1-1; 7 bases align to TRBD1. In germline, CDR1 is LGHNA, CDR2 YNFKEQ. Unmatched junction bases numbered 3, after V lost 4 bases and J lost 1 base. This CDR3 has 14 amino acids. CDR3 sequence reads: CASSPGGQNTEAFF. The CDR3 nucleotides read TGTGCCAGCAGCCCAGGGGGTCAGAACACTGAAGCTTTCTTT.

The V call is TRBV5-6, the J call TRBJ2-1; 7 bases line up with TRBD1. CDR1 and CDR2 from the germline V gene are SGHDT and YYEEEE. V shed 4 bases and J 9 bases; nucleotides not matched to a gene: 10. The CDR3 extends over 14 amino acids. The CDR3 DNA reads TGTGCCAGCAGCCCCTCGACAGGGTTCAGTGAGCAGTTCTTC. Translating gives CASSPSTGFSEQFF.

The CDR3 loop is CASSPLAGGYNEQFF. The CDR3 nucleotides are TGTGCCAGCAGTCCCCTAGCGGGAGGGTACAATGAGCAGTTCTTC. The chain employs TRBV6-4 and TRBJ2-1; 12 bases match TRBD2. The V gene's germline CDR1 is MRHNA and CDR2 SNTAGT. The CDR3 runs 15 residues. The trim removed 5 bases at V and 4 bases at J, leaving 3 bases unmatched.

In DNA, the CDR3 is TGTGCCAGCGGAACCCTTCCAGGGGCCTACGAGCAGTACTTC. It codes for CASGTLPGAYEQYF. This chain joins TRBV5-5 and TRBJ2-7, with a tentative D call TRBD1 (6 bases). In germline, CDR1 is SGHKS, CDR2 YYEKEE (reference sequence). The CDR3 has 14 residues. The V gene lost 7 bases and the J gene lost 2 bases, with 16 bases spanning the gap.

CDR3 protein: CASSSGTGLYEQYF. DNA of the CDR3: TGTGCCAGCAGCTCCGGGACAGGGCTATACGAGCAGTACTTC. V usage is TRBV11-1 and J usage is TRBJ2-7; TRBD1 matches at 9 bases. CDR1 and CDR2 from the germline V gene are SGHAT and FQDESV (reference sequence). After removal of 4 bases from V and 4 bases from J, the junction contained 5 bases not matched to a gene. This CDR3 spans 14 amino acids.

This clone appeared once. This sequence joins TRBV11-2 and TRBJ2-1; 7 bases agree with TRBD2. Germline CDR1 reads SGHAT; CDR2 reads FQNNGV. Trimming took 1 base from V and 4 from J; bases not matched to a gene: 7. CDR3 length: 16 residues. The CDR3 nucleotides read TGTGCCAGCAGCTTAGTCGGGGGAGGGTTGTACAATGAGCAGTTCTTC. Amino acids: CASSLVGGGLYNEQFF.

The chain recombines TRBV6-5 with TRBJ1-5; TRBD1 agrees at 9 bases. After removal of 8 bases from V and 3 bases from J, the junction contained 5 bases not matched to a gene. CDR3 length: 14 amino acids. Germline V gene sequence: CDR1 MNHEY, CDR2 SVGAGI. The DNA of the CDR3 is TGTGCCAGCGCCCGGGACAGGGTCAATCAGCCCCAGCATTTT. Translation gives CASARDRVNQPQHF.

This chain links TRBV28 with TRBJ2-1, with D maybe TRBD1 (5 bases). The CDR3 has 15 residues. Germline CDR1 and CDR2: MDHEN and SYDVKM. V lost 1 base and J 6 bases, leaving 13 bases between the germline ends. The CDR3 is CASSLFQGLTNEQFF. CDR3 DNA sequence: TGTGCCAGCAGTTTATTCCAGGGTCTCACCAATGAGCAGTTCTTC. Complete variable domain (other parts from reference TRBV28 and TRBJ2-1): DVKVTQSSRYLVKRTGEKVFLECVQDMDHENMFWYRQDPGLGLRLIYFSYDVKMKEKGDIPEGYSVSREKKERFSLILESASTNQTSMYLCASSLFQGLTNEQFFGPGTRLTVL.

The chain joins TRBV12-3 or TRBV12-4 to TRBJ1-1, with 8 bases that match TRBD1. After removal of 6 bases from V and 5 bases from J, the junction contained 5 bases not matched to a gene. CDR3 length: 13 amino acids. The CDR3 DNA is TGTGCCAGCAGGAGGACAGGGAGGACTGAAGCTTTCTTT. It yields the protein CASRRTGRTEAFF.

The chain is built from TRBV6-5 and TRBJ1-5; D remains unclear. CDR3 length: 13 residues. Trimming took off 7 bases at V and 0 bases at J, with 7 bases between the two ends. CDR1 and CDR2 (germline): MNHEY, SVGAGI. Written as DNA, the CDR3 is TGTGCCAGCAAGAGTAATAGCAATCAGCCCCAGCATTTT. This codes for CASKSNSNQPQHF.

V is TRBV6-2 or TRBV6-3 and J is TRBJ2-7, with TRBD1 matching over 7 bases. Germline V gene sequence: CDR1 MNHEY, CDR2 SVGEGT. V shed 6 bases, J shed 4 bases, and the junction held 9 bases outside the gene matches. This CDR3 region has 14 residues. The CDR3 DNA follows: TGTGCCAGCAGCTCCGGGACAGAAAAATACGAGCAGTACTTC. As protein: CASSSGTEKYEQYF.

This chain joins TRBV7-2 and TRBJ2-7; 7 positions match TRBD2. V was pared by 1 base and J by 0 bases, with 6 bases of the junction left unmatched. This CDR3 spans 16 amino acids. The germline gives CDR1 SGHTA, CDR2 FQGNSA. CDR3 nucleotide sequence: TGTGCCAGCAGCTTAGTGGCGGGAGACCTCTCCTACGAGCAGTACTTC. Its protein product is CASSLVAGDLSYEQYF. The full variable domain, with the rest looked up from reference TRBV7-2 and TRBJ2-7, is GAGVSQSPSNKVTEKGKDVELRCDPISGHTALYWYRQSLGQGLEFLIYFQGNSAPDKSGLPSDRFSAERTGGSVSTLTIQRTQQEDSAVYLCASSLVAGDLSYEQYFGPGTRLTVT.

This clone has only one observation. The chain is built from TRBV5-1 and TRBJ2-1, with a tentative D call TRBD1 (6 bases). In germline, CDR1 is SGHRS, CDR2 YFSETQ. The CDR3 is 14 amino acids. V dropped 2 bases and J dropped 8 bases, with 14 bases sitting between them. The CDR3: CASSLRTAPDEQFF. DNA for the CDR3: TGCGCCAGCAGCTTAAGGACAGCTCCTGATGAGCAGTTCTTC.

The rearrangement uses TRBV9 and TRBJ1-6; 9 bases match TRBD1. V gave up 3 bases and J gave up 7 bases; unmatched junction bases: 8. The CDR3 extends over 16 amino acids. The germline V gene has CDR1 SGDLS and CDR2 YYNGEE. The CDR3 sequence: CASSAKDRGRNSPLHF. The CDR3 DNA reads TGTGCCAGCAGCGCCAAGGACAGGGGAAGAAATTCACCCCTCCACTTT. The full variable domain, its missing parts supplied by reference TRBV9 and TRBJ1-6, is DSGVTQTPKHLITATGQRVTLRCSPRSGDLSVYWYQQSLDQGLQFLIQYYNGEERAKGNILERFSAQQFPDLHSELNLSSLELGDSALYFCASSAKDRGRNSPLHFGNGTRLTVT.